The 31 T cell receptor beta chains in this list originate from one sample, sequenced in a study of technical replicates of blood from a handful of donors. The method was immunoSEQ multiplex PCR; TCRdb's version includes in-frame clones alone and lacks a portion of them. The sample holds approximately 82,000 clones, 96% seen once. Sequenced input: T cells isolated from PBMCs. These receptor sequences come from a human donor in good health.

The CDR3 loop reads CASSWTGTQETQYF. CDR3 in DNA: TGTGCCAGCAGTTGGACAGGCACCCAAGAGACCCAGTACTTC. The chain couples TRBV6-6 to TRBJ2-5; 7 positions match TRBD1. The V gene end was trimmed by 4 bases and the J gene end by 1 base; junction bases not matched to a gene: 3. The CDR3 covers 14 residues. Per the germline V gene, CDR1 is MNHNY and CDR2 is SVGAGI (reference sequence).

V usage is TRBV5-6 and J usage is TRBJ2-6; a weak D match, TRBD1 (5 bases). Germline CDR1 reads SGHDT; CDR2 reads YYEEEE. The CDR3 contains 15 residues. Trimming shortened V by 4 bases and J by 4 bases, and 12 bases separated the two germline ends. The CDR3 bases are TGTGCCAGCAGCCCCAGGGCGAAAGGGGCCAACGTCCTGACTTTC. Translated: CASSPRAKGANVLTF.

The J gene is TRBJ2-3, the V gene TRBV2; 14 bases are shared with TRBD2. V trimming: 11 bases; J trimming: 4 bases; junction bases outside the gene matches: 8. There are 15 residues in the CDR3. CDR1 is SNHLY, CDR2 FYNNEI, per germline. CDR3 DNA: TGTGCCGTTCCGGGACTAGCGGGAGTAGCAGATACGCAGTATTTT. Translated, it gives CAVPGLAGVADTQYF.

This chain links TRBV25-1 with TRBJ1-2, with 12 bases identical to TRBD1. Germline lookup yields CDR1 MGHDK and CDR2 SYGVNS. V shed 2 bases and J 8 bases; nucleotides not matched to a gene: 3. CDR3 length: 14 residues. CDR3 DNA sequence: TGTGCCAGCAGTGAAATGGGGACAGGGGGCGGCTACACCTTC. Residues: CASSEMGTGGGYTF.

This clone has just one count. In DNA, the CDR3 is TGTGCCAGCGTGGGGGGGGGACAGGGGTGGAATGAGCAGTTCTTC. Translation gives CASVGGGQGWNEQFF. This rearrangement joins TRBV13 to TRBJ2-1, with 10 positions matching TRBD1. This CDR3 has 15 amino acids. Trimming took 8 bases from V and 7 from J; bases not matched to a gene: 11. CDR1 and CDR2 from the germline V gene are PRHDT and FYEKMQ (reference sequence).

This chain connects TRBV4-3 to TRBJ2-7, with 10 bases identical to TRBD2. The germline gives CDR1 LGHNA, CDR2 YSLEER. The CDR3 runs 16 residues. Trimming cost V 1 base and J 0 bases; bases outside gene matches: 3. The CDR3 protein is CASSQGVAGGSYEQYF. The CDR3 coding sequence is TGCGCCAGCAGCCAAGGAGTAGCGGGAGGCTCCTACGAGCAGTACTTC.

The CDR3 reads CASSQGTRVLTGELFF. DNA of the CDR3: TGCGCCAGCAGCCAAGGGACCAGGGTCCTCACCGGGGAGCTGTTTTTT. The chain uses TRBV4-3 and TRBJ2-2; tentative D call: TRBD1 (5 bases). Trimming stripped 1 base from V and 4 bases from J, with 13 bases between. The CDR3 length is 16 residues. Germline assignment: CDR1 LGHNA and CDR2 YSLEER.

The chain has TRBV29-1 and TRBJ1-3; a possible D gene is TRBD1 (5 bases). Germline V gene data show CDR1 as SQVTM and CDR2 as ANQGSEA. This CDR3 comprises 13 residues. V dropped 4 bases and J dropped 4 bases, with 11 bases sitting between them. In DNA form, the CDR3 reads TGCAGCGTTGGATCAGGGCCGGGAAACACCATATATTTT. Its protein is CSVGSGPGNTIYF. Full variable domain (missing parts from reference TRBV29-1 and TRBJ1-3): SAVISQKPSRDICQRGTSLTIQCQVDSQVTMMFWYRQQPGQSLTLIATANQGSEATYESGFVIDKFPISRPNLTFSTLTVSNMSPEDSSIYLCSVGSGPGNTIYFGEGSWLTVV.

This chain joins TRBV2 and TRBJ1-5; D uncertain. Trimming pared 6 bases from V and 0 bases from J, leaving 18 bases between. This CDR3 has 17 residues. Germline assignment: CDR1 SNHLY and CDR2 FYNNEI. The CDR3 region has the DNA TGTGCCAGCAGCGCCACAGAGAACCTTTATAGCAATCAGCCCCAGCATTTT. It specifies CASSATENLYSNQPQHF.

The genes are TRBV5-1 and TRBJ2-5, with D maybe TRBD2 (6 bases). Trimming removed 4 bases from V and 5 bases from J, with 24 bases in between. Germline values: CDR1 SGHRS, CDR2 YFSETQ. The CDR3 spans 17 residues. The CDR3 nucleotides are TGCGCCAGCAGCAGATCTTTTGGGTCGGGAGTGAAGGAGACCCAGTACTTC. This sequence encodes CASSRSFGSGVKETQYF.

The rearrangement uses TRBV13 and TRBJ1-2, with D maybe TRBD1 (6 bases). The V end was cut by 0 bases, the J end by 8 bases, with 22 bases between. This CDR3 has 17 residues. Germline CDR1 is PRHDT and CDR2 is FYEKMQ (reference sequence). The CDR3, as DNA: TGTGCCAGCAGCTTAGGATCGGGACATAGCCCCAGTCGGGGCTACACCTTC. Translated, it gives CASSLGSGHSPSRGYTF.

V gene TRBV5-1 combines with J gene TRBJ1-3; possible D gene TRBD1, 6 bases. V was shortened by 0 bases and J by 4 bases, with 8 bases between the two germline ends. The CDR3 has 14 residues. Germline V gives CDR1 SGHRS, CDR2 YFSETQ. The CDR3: CASSLDRVGNTIYF. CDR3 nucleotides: TGCGCCAGCAGCTTGGACAGGGTCGGAAACACCATATATTTT.

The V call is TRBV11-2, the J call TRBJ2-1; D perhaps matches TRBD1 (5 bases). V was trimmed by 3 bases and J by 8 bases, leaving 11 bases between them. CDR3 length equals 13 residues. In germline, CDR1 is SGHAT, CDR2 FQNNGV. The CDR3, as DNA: TGTGCCAGCAGCTTCAACAGGATCCATGAGCAGTTCTTC. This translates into CASSFNRIHEQFF.

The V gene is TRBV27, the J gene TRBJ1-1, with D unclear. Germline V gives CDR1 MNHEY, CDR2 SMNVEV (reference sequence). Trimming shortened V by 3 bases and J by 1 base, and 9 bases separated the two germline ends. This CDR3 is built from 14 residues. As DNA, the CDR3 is TGTGCCAGCAGTTTGGCGGGAGGGAACACTGAAGCTTTCTTT. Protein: CASSLAGGNTEAFF.

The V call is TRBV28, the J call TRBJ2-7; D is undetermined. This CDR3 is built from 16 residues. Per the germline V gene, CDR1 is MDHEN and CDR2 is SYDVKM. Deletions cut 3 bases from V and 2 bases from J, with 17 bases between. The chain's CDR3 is CASSFSAAPQPYEQYF. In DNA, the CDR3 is TGTGCCAGCAGTTTTTCCGCGGCGCCCCAGCCCTACGAGCAGTACTTC. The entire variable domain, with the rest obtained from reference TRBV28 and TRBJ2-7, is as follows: DVKVTQSSRYLVKRTGEKVFLECVQDMDHENMFWYRQDPGLGLRLIYFSYDVKMKEKGDIPEGYSVSREKKERFSLILESASTNQTSMYLCASSFSAAPQPYEQYFGPGTRLTVT.

The CDR3: CSVTDINEAYEQYF. CDR3 DNA: TGCAGCGTGACAGATATTAACGAGGCCTACGAGCAGTACTTC. The chain is built from TRBV29-1 and TRBJ2-7; possibly TRBD1 for D (5 bases). The CDR3 is 14 residues long. Germline loops: CDR1 SQVTM, CDR2 ANQGSEA. The V end lost 6 bases, the J end lost 2 bases, and 17 bases lay between the germline ends.

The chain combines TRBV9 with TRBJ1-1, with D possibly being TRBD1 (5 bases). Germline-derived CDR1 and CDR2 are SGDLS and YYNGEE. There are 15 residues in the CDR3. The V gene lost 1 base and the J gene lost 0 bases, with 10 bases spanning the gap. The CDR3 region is CASSVSGGLNTEAFF. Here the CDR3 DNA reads TGTGCCAGCAGCGTAAGTGGGGGGTTGAACACTGAAGCTTTCTTT.

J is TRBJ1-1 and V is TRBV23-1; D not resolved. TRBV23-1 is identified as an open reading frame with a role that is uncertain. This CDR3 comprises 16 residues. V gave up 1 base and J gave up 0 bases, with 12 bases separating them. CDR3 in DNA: TGCGCCAGCAGTCAATTTCGCCCGGGAATGAACACTGAAGCTTTCTTT. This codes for CASSQFRPGMNTEAFF.

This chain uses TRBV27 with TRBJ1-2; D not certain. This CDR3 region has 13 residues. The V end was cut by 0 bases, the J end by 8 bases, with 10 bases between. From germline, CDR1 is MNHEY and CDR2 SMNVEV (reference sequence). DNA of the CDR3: TGTGCCAGCAGTTTATCCACAGTGAACGGCTACACCTTC. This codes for CASSLSTVNGYTF.

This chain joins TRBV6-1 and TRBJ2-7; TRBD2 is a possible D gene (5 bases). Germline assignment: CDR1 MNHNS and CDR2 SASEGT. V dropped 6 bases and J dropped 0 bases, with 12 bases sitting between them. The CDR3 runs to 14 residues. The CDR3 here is CASSGGPSSYEQYF. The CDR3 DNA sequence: TGTGCCAGCAGCGGAGGCCCAAGCTCCTACGAGCAGTACTTC.

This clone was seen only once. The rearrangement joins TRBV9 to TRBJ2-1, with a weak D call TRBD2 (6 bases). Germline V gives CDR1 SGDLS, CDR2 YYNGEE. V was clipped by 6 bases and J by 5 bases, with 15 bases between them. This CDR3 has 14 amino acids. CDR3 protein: CASKGGSGNNEQFF. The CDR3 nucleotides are TGTGCCAGCAAAGGTGGTAGCGGCAACAATGAGCAGTTCTTC.

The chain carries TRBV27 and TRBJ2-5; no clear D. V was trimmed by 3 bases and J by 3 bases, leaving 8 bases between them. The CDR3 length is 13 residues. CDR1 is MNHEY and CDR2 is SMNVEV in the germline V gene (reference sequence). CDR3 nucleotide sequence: TGTGCCAGCAGTTTGAACAACGAAGAGACCCAGTACTTC. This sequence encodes CASSLNNEETQYF.

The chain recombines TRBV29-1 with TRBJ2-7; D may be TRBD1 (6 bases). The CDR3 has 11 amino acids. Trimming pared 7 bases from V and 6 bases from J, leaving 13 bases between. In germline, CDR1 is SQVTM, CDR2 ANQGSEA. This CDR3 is CSGGHLSEQYF. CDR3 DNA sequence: TGCAGCGGGGGACATCTGTCCGAGCAGTACTTC.

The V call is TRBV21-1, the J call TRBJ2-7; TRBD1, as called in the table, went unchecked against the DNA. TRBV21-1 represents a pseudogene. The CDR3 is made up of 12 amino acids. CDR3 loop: CARGQGPYEQYF. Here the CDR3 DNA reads TGTGCCCGGGGACAGGGACCCTACGAGCAGTACTTC.

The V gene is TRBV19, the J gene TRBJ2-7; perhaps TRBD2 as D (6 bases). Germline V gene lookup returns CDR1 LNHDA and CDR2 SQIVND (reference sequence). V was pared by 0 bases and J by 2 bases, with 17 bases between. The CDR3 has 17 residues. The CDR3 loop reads CASSIDLRRGVAYEQYF. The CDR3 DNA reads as TGTGCCAGTAGTATAGATCTTAGGCGGGGAGTCGCCTACGAGCAGTACTTC. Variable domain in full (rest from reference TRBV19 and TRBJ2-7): DGGITQSPKYLFRKEGQNVTLSCEQNLNHDAMYWYRQDPGQGLRLIYYSQIVNDFQKGDIAEGYSVSREKKESFPLTVTSAQKNPTAFYLCASSIDLRRGVAYEQYFGPGTRLTVT.

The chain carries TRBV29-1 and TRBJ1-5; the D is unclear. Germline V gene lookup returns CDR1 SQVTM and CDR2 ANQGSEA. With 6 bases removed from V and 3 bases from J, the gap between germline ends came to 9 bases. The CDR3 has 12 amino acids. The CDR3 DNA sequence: TGCAGCGTGATGGCACCCAATCAGCCCCAGCATTTT. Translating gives CSVMAPNQPQHF.

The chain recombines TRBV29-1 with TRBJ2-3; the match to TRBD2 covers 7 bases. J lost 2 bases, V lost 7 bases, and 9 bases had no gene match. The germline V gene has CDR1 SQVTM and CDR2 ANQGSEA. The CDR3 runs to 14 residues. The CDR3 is CSEGQRDDTDTQYF. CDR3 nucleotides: TGCAGCGAGGGGCAGCGGGACGACACAGATACGCAGTATTTT.

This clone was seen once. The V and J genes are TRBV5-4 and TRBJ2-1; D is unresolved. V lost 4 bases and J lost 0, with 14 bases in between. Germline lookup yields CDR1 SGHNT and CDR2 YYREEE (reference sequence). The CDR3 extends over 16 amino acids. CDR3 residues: CASSLTPGSSYNEQFF. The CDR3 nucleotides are TGTGCCAGCAGCCTAACCCCGGGTAGCTCCTACAATGAGCAGTTCTTC.

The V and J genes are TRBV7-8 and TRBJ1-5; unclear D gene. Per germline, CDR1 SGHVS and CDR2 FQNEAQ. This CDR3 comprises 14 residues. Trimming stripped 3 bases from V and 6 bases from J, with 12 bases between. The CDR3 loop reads CASSLKRVAQPQHF. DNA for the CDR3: TGTGCCAGCAGCTTGAAACGGGTGGCTCAGCCCCAGCATTTT.

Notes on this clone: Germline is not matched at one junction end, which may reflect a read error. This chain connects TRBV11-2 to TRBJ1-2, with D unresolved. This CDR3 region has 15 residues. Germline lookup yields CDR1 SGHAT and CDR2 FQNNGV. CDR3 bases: TGTGCCAGCAGCCGAGTCCCAGCCACTAAGTATGGCTACACCTTC. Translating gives CASSRVPATKYGYTF.

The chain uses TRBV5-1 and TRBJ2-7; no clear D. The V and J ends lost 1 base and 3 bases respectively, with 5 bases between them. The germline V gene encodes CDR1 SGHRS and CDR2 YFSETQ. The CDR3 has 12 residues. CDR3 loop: CASSLSGYEQYF. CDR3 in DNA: TGCGCCAGCAGCTTGTCCGGCTACGAGCAGTACTTC. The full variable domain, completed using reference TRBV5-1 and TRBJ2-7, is KAGVTQTPRYLIKTRGQQVTLSCSPISGHRSVSWYQQTPGQGLQFLFEYFSETQRNKGNFPGRFSGRQFSNSRSEMNVSTLELGDSALYLCASSLSGYEQYFGPGTRLTVT.